One and the same sample provided the 5 T cell receptor beta chains below, sequenced in a study of CD8 T cells in ankylosing spondylitis. MiXCR was run by TCRdb on the 5' RACE reads, yielding one entry per CDR3 protein. The sample consists of about 310,000 distinct CDR3 sequences, 20% to 25% of them appearing once. Material for sequencing was blood, either unsorted or a sorted T cell fraction (not recorded which). These TCRs come from a female donor with ankylosing spondylitis or in good health (not recorded which).

Only a few counts were recorded for this clonotype. The gene calls are TRBV3-1 and TRBJ2-3; D ambiguous. The CDR3 runs 14 residues. V was trimmed by 2 bases and J by 1 base, leaving 7 bases between them. In germline, CDR1 is LGHDT, CDR2 YNNKEL (reference sequence). The CDR3 here is CASSQSSGTDTQYF. CDR3 in DNA: TGTGCCAGCAGCCAATCCAGCGGCACAGATACGCAGTATTTT.

This clonotype was observed at least ten times. J is TRBJ2-1 and V is TRBV29-1; 10 bases are a match to TRBD1. V was pared by 4 bases and J by 9 bases, with 9 bases of the junction left unmatched. The CDR3 spans 14 residues. The V gene's germline CDR1 is SQVTM and CDR2 ANQGSEA. The DNA for the CDR3 is TGCAGCGTTGTAATAGACAGGGGGCATATTGAGCAGTTCTTC. Amino acid sequence: CSVVIDRGHIEQFF.

This clonotype was seen at least ten times. The chain uses TRBV7-9 and TRBJ2-1, with TRBD2 matching 14 bases. Germline CDR1 and CDR2: SEHNR and FQNEAQ (reference sequence). The V segment lost 5 bases and the J segment 9 bases; nucleotides outside the gene matches: 12. The CDR3 totals 17 residues. The CDR3 DNA is TGTGCCAGCAGCCCCGGAGGGACTAGCGGGAGTCGCGGTGAGCAGTTCTTC. Residues: CASSPGGTSGSRGEQFF. Variable domain in full (rest from reference TRBV7-9 and TRBJ2-1): DTGVSQNPRHKITKRGQNVTFRCDPISEHNRLYWYRQTLGQGPEFLTYFQNEAQLEKSRLLSDRFSAERPKGSFSTLEIQRTEQGDSAMYLCASSPGGTSGSRGEQFFGPGTRLTVL.

This clonotype was detected only a few times. The chain joins TRBV10-3 to TRBJ2-2, with D possibly matching TRBD1 (6 bases). The germline V and J ends were trimmed by 6 bases and 7 bases, with 12 bases remaining between them. Germline-derived CDR1 and CDR2 are ENHRY and SYGVKD. The CDR3 consists of 13 residues. CDR3 nucleotide sequence: TGTGCCATCAGGAAACAGGGAGTCGGGGAGCTGTTTTTT. Translation gives CAIRKQGVGELFF.

The CDR3 reads CSALTSGRPSSYNEQFF. Here the CDR3 DNA reads TGCAGTGCTTTGACTAGCGGGAGACCCAGCTCCTACAATGAGCAGTTCTTC. The chain uses TRBV20-1 and TRBJ2-1, with 12 bases aligning to TRBD2. The germline gives CDR1 DFQATT, CDR2 SNEGSKA (reference sequence). J was trimmed by 0 bases and V by 5 bases; bases with no gene match: 8. The CDR3 is made up of 17 amino acids.